This T cell receptor (beta chain) was captured in a study of patients and donors after allogeneic stem cell transplantation. From the RT-PCR reads, TCRdb called clonotypes with MiXCR, one entry per CDR3 protein. The sample contains 160,000 or so distinct CDR3 sequences, roughly 24% of which appear only once. This clonotype was seen many times. Trimming left V 3 bases short and J 0 bases short, with 12 bases between. The CDR3 runs to 15 residues. The germline CDR1 and CDR2 sequences are SGDLS and YYNGEE. The TCR originated in a human donor who was either an allogeneic HSCT recipient or a stem cell or donor lymphocyte infusion donor (not recorded which). It is not recorded whose cells these are; they may come from a transplant donor. What was sequenced was blood, either unsorted or a sorted T cell fraction (not recorded which). The chain is built from TRBV9 and TRBJ1-1; possible D gene TRBD1, 6 bases. The CDR3 spells CASSEPGHLNTEAFF. Here the CDR3 DNA reads TGTGCCAGCAGCGAACCGGGACACCTGAACACTGAAGCTTTCTTT.